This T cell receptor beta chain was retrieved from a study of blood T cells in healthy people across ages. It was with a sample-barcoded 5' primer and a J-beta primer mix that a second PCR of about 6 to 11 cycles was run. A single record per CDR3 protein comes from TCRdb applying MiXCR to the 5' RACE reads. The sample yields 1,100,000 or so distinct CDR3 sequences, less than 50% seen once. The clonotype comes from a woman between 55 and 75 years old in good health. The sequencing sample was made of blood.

The CDR3 DNA follows: TGTGCCAGCAGCCAAGCGGACAGGGTCACAGATACGCAGTATTTT. Its translation: CASSQADRVTDTQYF. V gene TRBV3-1 combines with J gene TRBJ2-3, with 8 bases identical to TRBD1. V was clipped by 1 base and J by 2 bases; unmatched bases: 2. The germline gives CDR1 LGHDT, CDR2 YNNKEL (reference sequence). The CDR3 length is 15 residues.